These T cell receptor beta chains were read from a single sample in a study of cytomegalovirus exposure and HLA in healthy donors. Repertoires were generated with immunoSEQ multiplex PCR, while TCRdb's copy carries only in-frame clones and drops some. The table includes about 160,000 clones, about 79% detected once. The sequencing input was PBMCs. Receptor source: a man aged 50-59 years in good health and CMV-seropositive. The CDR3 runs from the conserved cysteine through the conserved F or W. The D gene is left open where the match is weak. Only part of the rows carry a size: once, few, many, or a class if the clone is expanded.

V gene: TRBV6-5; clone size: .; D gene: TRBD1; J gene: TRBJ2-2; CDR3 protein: CATGTVNTGELFF; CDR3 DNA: TGTGCCACCGGGACAGTGAACACCGGGGAGCTGTTTTTT
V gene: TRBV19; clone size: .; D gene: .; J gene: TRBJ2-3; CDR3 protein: CASSTSGVPSTDTQYF; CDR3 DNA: TGTGCCAGTAGTACCTCAGGGGTCCCCAGCACAGATACGCAGTATTTT
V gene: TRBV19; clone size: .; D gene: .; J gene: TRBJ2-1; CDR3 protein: CAIKVPGSNEQFF; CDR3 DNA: TGTGCCATCAAAGTTCCGGGGAGCAATGAGCAGTTCTTC
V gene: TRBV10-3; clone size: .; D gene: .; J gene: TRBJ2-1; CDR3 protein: CAINRGDLMEQFF; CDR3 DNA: TGTGCCATCAATCGCGGGGACCTCATGGAGCAGTTCTTC
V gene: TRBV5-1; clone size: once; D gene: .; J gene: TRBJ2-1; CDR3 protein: CASSLVQRSYNEQFF; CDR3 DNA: TGCGCCAGCAGCTTGGTCCAGCGTTCCTACAATGAGCAGTTCTTC
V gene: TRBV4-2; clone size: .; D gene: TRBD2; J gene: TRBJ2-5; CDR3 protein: CASSPTGLAGGYQETQYF; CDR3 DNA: TGTGCCAGCAGCCCGACTGGACTAGCGGGGGGGTACCAAGAGACCCAGTACTTC
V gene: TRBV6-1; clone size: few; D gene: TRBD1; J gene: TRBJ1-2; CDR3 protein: CASTIGGQGYTF; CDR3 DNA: TGTGCCAGCACGATAGGGGGCCAAGGCTACACCTTC
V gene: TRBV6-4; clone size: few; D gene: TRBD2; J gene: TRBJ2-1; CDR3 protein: CASSLLADVGNEQFF; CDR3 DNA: TGTGCCAGCAGTCTACTAGCGGACGTAGGGAATGAGCAGTTCTTC
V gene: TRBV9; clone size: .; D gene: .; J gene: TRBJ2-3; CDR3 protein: CASSWEVTDTQYF; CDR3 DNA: TGTGCCAGCAGCTGGGAGGTAACAGATACGCAGTATTTT
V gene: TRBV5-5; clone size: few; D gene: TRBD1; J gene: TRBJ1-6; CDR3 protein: CASSLGLYPGQGDSPLHF; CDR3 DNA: TGTGCCAGCAGCTTGGGACTTTACCCGGGACAGGGTGATTCACCCCTCCACTTT
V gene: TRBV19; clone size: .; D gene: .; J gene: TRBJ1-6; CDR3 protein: CASTTTGYNSPLHF; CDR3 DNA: TGTGCCAGTACTACCACAGGGTATAATTCACCCCTCCACTTT
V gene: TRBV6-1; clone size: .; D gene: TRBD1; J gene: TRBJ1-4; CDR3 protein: CASSDAPGQREKLFF; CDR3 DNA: TGTGCCAGCAGCGATGCTCCGGGACAGAGAGAAAAACTGTTTTTT
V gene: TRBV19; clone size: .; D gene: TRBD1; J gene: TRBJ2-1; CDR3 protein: CASRPDRGGYNEQFF; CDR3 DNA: TGTGCCAGTAGGCCCGACAGGGGGGGCTACAATGAGCAGTTCTTC
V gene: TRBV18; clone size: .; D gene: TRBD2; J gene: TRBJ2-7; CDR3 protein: CASSPGLAGTYEQYF; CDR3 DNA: TGTGCCAGCTCCCCAGGGCTAGCGGGTACCTACGAGCAGTACTTC
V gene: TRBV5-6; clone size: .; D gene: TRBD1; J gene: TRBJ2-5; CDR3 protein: CASSLQGAETQYF; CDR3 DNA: TGTGCCAGCAGCCTACAGGGGGCTGAGACCCAGTACTTC
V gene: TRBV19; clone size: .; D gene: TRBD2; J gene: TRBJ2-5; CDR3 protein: CATKGLADPEETQYF; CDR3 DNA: TGTGCCACCAAGGGACTAGCGGATCCGGAAGAGACCCAGTACTTC
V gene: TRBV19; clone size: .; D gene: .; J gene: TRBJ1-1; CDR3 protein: CASRSTGDTEAFF; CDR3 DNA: TGTGCCAGTCGAAGTACGGGAGACACTGAAGCTTTCTTT
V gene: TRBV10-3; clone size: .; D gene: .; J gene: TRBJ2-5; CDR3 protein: CAIRGAAEETQYF; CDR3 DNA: TGTGCCATCAGAGGGGCTGCCGAAGAGACCCAGTACTTC
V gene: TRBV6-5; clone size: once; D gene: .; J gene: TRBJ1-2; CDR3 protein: CASSYSTTQAYGYTF; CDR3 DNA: TGTGCCAGCAGTTACTCGACGACCCAGGCATATGGCTACACCTTC
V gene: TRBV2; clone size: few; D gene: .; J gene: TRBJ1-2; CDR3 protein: CASSGGRYGYTF; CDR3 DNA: TGTGCCAGCAGTGGGGGGCGTTATGGCTACACCTTC
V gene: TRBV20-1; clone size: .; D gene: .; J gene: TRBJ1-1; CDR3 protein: CSASTEAFF; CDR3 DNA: TGCAGTGCGAGTACTGAAGCTTTCTTT
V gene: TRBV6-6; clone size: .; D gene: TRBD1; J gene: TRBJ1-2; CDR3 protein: CASSRGQGDGYTF; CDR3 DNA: TGTGCCAGCAGCCGCGGACAGGGCGATGGCTACACCTTC
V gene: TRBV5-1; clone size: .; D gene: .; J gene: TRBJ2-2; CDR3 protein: CASSLIQGNTGELFF; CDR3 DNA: TGCGCCAGCAGCTTGATACAGGGCAACACCGGGGAGCTGTTTTTT
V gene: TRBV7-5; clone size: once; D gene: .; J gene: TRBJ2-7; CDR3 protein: CARSPSGLAGGDEQYF; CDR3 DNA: TGTGCCAGAAGCCCCTCGGGACTAGCGGGGGGAGACGAGCAGTACTTC
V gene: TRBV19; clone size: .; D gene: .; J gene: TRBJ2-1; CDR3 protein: CASSIDRGNEQFF; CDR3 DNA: TGTGCCAGTAGTATAGATCGGGGGAATGAGCAGTTCTTC
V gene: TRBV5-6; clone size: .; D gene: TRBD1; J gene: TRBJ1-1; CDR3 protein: CASSSTGTGTEAFF; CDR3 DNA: TGTGCCAGCAGCTCAACCGGGACAGGCACTGAAGCTTTCTTT
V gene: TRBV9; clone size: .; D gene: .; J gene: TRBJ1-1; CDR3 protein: CASSVGDFTEAFF; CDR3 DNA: TGTGCCAGCAGCGTGGGGGACTTCACTGAAGCTTTCTTT
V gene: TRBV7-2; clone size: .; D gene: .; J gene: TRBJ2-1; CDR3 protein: CASSLYLGVEEQFF; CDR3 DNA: TGTGCCAGCAGCTTATACCTAGGGGTAGAGGAGCAGTTCTTC
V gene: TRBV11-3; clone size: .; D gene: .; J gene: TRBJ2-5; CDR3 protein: CASSLGSGRGQETQYF; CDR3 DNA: TGTGCCAGCAGCTTAGGGTCAGGGAGGGGGCAAGAGACCCAGTACTTC
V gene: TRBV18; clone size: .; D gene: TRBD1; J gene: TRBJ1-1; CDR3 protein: CASSPGQGAFLSTEAFF; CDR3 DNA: TGTGCCAGCTCGCCGGGACAGGGGGCTTTTTTAAGCACTGAAGCTTTCTTT
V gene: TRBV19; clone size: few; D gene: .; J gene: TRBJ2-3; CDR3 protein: CASTIGLASRDTQYF; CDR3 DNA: TGTGCCAGTACCATTGGGCTAGCGAGTAGGGATACGCAGTATTTT